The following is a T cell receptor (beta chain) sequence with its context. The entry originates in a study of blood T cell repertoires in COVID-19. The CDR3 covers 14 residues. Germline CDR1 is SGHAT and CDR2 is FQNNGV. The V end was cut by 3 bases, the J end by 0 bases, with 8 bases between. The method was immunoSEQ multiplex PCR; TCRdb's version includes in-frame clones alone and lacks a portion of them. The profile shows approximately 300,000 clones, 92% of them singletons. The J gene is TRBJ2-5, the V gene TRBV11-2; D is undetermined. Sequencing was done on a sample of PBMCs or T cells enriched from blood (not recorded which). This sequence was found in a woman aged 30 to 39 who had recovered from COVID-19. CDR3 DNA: TGTGCCAGCAGCTTTACTCCTGACCAAGAGACCCAGTACTTC. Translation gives CASSFTPDQETQYF.